A single sample gave rise to the 29 T cell receptor beta chains below, sequenced in a study of response to subunit inactivated influenza vaccine. TCRdb re-derived calls from the RT-PCR reads in MiXCR, one entry per CDR3 protein. The table has a few hundred thousand distinct CDR3 sequences, roughly 7.6% seen once. The source was PBMCs from blood, collected roughly 24 months after vaccination. These receptors were collected from a man aged 45-69 years who received an inactivated influenza vaccine.

This clonotype was found a few times. The gene calls are TRBV24-1 and TRBJ2-1; a weak D match, TRBD2 (5 bases). Deletions cut 12 bases from V and 6 bases from J, with 11 bases between. Germline CDR1 KGHDR, CDR2 SFDVKD. This CDR3 comprises 11 residues. CDR3 DNA: TGTGCCCTCCGGGGAGCCAATGAGCAGTTCTTC. As protein: CALRGANEQFF.

This clonotype has ten or more counts. Here the CDR3 DNA reads TGTGCCATCAGTCCTACTAGAGGAGAGACCCAGTACTTC. This gives the protein CAISPTRGETQYF. The chain has TRBV10-3 and TRBJ2-5, with D possibly TRBD2 on 5 matching bases. Germline V gene lookup returns CDR1 ENHRY and CDR2 SYGVKD. The CDR3 has 13 residues. With 5 bases removed from V and 4 bases from J, the gap between germline ends came to 11 bases.

V and J are TRBV18 and TRBJ2-3; TRBD1 matches at 8 bases. CDR3 length equals 13 residues. The ends lost 3 bases at V and 5 bases at J; junction bases unmatched: 1. Germline assignment: CDR1 KGHSH and CDR2 LQKENI. The CDR3 loop is CASSPDRGDTQYF. For the CDR3, the DNA is TGTGCCAGCTCACCCGACAGGGGAGATACGCAGTATTTT.

This clonotype was observed at least ten times. The chain uses TRBV20-1 and TRBJ2-1, with TRBD2 identical over 8 bases. The length of the CDR3 is 18 residues. Germline assignment: CDR1 DFQATT and CDR2 SNEGSKA (reference sequence). The J segment lost 0 bases and the V segment lost 0 bases, leaving 10 bases of the junction unmatched. CDR3 in amino acids: CSARDLASGYSSYNEQFF. The CDR3 DNA reads as TGCAGTGCTAGAGATCTCGCTAGCGGGTACAGCTCCTACAATGAGCAGTTCTTC.

This clonotype was counted many times. This rearrangement joins TRBV28 to TRBJ2-1; perhaps D is TRBD1 or TRBD2 (5 bases each). The CDR3 runs to 12 residues. Germline assignment: CDR1 MDHEN and CDR2 SYDVKM. The germline V and J ends were trimmed by 6 bases and 5 bases, with 8 bases remaining between them. The CDR3 nucleotides are TGTGCCAGCAGGGGGACGAACAATGAGCAGTTCTTC. Translated, it gives CASRGTNNEQFF.

V usage is TRBV3-1 and J usage is TRBJ2-5; D unresolved. Germline V gene data show CDR1 as LGHDT and CDR2 as YNNKEL (reference sequence). V lost 3 bases, J lost 7 bases, and 12 bases lay in between. The CDR3 consists of 13 residues. In DNA form, the CDR3 reads TGTGCCAGCAGCCAGACCCCCTCTCGGACCCAGTACTTC. This codes for CASSQTPSRTQYF.

This clonotype was counted a few times. The chain links TRBV12-3 or TRBV12-4 to TRBJ2-5; 7 nucleotides agree with TRBD2. The CDR3 runs to 13 residues. Losses at the gene ends were 10 bases for V and 4 bases for J; bases not matched to a gene: 9. The DNA of the CDR3 is TGTGCCACCGGTCCCGGGGGGAGAGAGACCCAGTACTTC. Translation gives CATGPGGRETQYF.

This clonotype was found many times. The genes are TRBV6-2 or TRBV6-3 and TRBJ1-1, with no clear D. Germline-derived CDR1 and CDR2 are MNHEY and SVGEGT. The CDR3 spans 11 residues. V shed 6 bases and J shed 7 bases, with 9 bases lying between them. The CDR3 spells CASSWADEAFF. CDR3 DNA: TGTGCCAGCAGCTGGGCCGATGAAGCTTTCTTT.

About this clonotype itself: A read error may produce the germline difference seen at one junction end. This rearrangement joins TRBV12-3 or TRBV12-4 to TRBJ2-2, with 11 bases aligning to TRBD1. This CDR3 contains 15 residues. CDR3 sequence (DNA): TGTGCCAGCAGTTTCCGGACAGGGGGCACCTGGGAGCTGTTTTTT. Protein: CASSFRTGGTWELFF.

The V and J genes are TRBV5-1 and TRBJ2-7; no clear D. Deletions cut 4 bases from V and 5 bases from J, with 19 bases between. This CDR3 has 15 residues. From germline, CDR1 is SGHRS and CDR2 YFSETQ. Here the CDR3 DNA reads TGCGCCAGCAGCGCCGCCGGGCCCGCGGTGGACGAGCAGTACTTC. It translates to CASSAAGPAVDEQYF.

This clonotype was seen more than once but under ten times. This rearrangement joins TRBV9 to TRBJ1-2, with a possible D match to TRBD1 (6 bases). Germline lookup yields CDR1 SGDLS and CDR2 YYNGEE. Trimming shortened V by 0 bases and J by 8 bases, and 11 bases separated the two germline ends. The CDR3 is 13 residues long. CDR3: CASSVGDMEGYTF. For the CDR3, the DNA is TGTGCCAGCAGCGTAGGGGACATGGAGGGCTACACCTTC.

The chain couples TRBV6-1 to TRBJ2-7; the match to TRBD1 covers 10 bases. J gave up 6 bases and V 4 bases, and 9 bases lay outside the gene matches. The CDR3 extends over 15 amino acids. CDR1 and CDR2 (germline): MNHNS, SASEGT. The chain's CDR3 is CASSARGTGVGEQYF. CDR3 nucleotides: TGTGCCAGCAGTGCTCGCGGGACAGGGGTAGGCGAGCAGTACTTC.

This clonotype was detected ten times or more. The V gene is TRBV27, the J gene TRBJ1-2, with 9 bases lining up with TRBD1. CDR3 length: 15 amino acids. Germline-derived CDR1 and CDR2 are MNHEY and SMNVEV (reference sequence). The V segment lost 5 bases and the J segment 6 bases; nucleotides outside the gene matches: 10. CDR3 nucleotide sequence: TGTGCCAGCAGTCTGCTGGGACAGGGAAGGGATGGCTACACCTTC. This gives the protein CASSLLGQGRDGYTF.

The chain carries TRBV11-2 and TRBJ2-1; D possibly corresponds to TRBD2 (6 bases). V shed 5 bases and J shed 4 bases, with 15 bases lying between them. The germline V gene has CDR1 SGHAT and CDR2 FQNNGV. The CDR3 consists of 15 residues. The CDR3 loop reads CASSISLGGYNEQFF. The CDR3 nucleotides read TGTGCCAGCAGCATCAGTCTCGGGGGATACAATGAGCAGTTCTTC. Filled out from reference TRBV11-2 and TRBJ2-1, the complete variable domain reads EAGVAQSPRYKIIEKRQSVAFWCNPISGHATLYWYQQILGQGPKLLIQFQNNGVVDDSQLPKDRFSAERLKGVDSTLKIQPAKLEDSAVYLCASSISLGGYNEQFFGPGTRLTVL.

The gene calls are TRBV5-1 and TRBJ2-7; possible D gene TRBD2, 7 bases. This CDR3 is built from 14 residues. CDR1 and CDR2 from the germline V gene are SGHRS and YFSETQ. Trimming stripped 0 bases from V and 5 bases from J, with 12 bases between. The chain's CDR3 is CASSLEGGGNEQYF. In DNA, the CDR3 is TGCGCCAGCAGCTTGGAAGGGGGAGGGAACGAGCAGTACTTC.

The sample holds many counts of this clonotype. The CDR3 sequence: CASSSQATYQPQHF. The CDR3 coding sequence is TGTGCCAGCAGTTCCCAGGCTACCTATCAGCCCCAGCATTTT. This rearrangement joins TRBV5-6 to TRBJ1-5; D is ambiguous. Trimming cost V 5 bases and J 5 bases, with 14 bases left between them. This CDR3 spans 14 amino acids. Germline assignment: CDR1 SGHDT and CDR2 YYEEEE.

In this sample, this clonotype turned up many times. This chain connects TRBV12-3 or TRBV12-4 to TRBJ2-3, with 8 bases that match TRBD1. The CDR3 has 16 residues. J gave up 5 bases and V 5 bases, and 12 bases lay outside the gene matches. This CDR3 reads CASSRYRDRREDTQYF. The CDR3 DNA reads TGTGCCAGCAGTCGATACCGGGACAGGAGGGAAGATACGCAGTATTTT.

This clonotype was found a few times. The gene calls are TRBV20-1 and TRBJ2-5; no clear D. This CDR3 contains 15 residues. Trimming removed 7 bases at V and 0 bases at J, with 18 bases between. Germline V gives CDR1 DFQATT, CDR2 SNEGSKA (reference sequence). In DNA form, the CDR3 reads TGCAGTGTCATCCCCCCCCGCTGGTACCAAGAGACCCAGTACTTC. Amino acid sequence: CSVIPPRWYQETQYF.

There are a few counts of this clonotype. This chain connects TRBV19 to TRBJ1-2; D not certain. CDR1 and CDR2 (germline): LNHDA, SQIVND (reference sequence). The V gene lost 8 bases and the J gene lost 1 base, with 17 bases spanning the gap. The CDR3 has 15 amino acids. The CDR3 sequence is CASSSSRGYNYGYTF. The CDR3 DNA sequence: TGTGCCAGTTCTTCCTCGCGGGGATATAACTATGGCTACACCTTC.

In its sample, this clonotype was seen a few times. This sequence joins TRBV4-1 and TRBJ1-2; 7 positions match TRBD1. The germline CDR1 and CDR2 sequences are MGHRA and YSYEKL. Trimming at V came to 4 bases and at J to 4 bases, leaving 9 bases not matched to a gene. The length of the CDR3 is 15 residues. The CDR3 spells CASSLLGRGTYGYTF. The CDR3 nucleotides read TGCGCCAGCAGCCTTCTCGGCAGGGGGACCTATGGCTACACCTTC.

Of note for this clonotype: This may come from a read error, since a much larger clone is one base off. The V gene is TRBV4-1, the J gene TRBJ1-2; D is unclear. The germline V gene encodes CDR1 MGHRA and CDR2 YSYEKL. The CDR3 runs to 14 residues. The CDR3 protein is CASSSWEKNYGYAF. CDR3 bases: TGCGCCAGCAGCTCCTGGGAGAAGAACTATGGCTACGCCTTC.

The sample holds many counts of this clonotype. The genes are TRBV5-1 and TRBJ2-2; D may correspond to TRBD1 or TRBD2 (6 bases each). The CDR3 is 16 amino acids. With 0 bases removed from V and 5 bases from J, the gap between germline ends came to 14 bases. Germline CDR1 SGHRS, CDR2 YFSETQ. The CDR3 sequence: CASSLVATGRTGELFF. In nucleotides, the CDR3 is TGCGCCAGCAGCTTGGTTGCTACAGGGAGGACCGGGGAGCTGTTTTTT.

This clonotype has a single count. V usage is TRBV5-4 and J usage is TRBJ2-7, with 7 bases aligning to TRBD1. Looked up from germline, CDR1 is SGHNT and CDR2 is YYREEE (reference sequence). This CDR3 spans 15 amino acids. V lost 5 bases, J lost 2 bases, and 10 bases stayed unmatched. The CDR3 nucleotides read TGTGCCAGCAGTCCCCGAGTGACAGGGACCTACGAGCAGTACTTC. It is translated as CASSPRVTGTYEQYF.

This clonotype came up a few times. The chain combines TRBV5-1 with TRBJ2-7; the D is unclear. CDR1 and CDR2 from the germline V gene are SGHRS and YFSETQ. The V and J ends lost 4 bases and 3 bases respectively, with 8 bases between them. CDR3 size: 12 residues. Written as DNA, the CDR3 is TGCGCCAGCAGCAACTCCTACTACGAGCAGTACTTC. Translation gives CASSNSYYEQYF.

This clonotype was counted a single time. This chain links TRBV18 with TRBJ2-2; TRBD1 aligns across 7 bases. In germline, CDR1 is KGHSH, CDR2 LQKENI. The J segment lost 2 bases and the V segment lost 4 bases, leaving 4 bases of the junction unmatched. This CDR3 region has 15 residues. DNA of the CDR3: TGTGCCAGCTCACGGGACAGACCAAACACCGGGGAGCTGTTTTTT. Translated, it gives CASSRDRPNTGELFF.

The gene calls are TRBV27 and TRBJ2-6; D is ambiguous. The germline V gene has CDR1 MNHEY and CDR2 SMNVEV (reference sequence). Trimming pared 3 bases from V and 0 bases from J, leaving 9 bases between. This CDR3 is 16 amino acids long. The DNA of the CDR3 is TGTGCCAGCAGTTTCCGGCTTTACTCTGGGGCCAACGTCCTGACTTTC. It translates to CASSFRLYSGANVLTF.

This chain links TRBV7-9 with TRBJ2-1; 9 nucleotides line up with TRBD1. Germline assignment: CDR1 SEHNR and CDR2 FQNEAQ (reference sequence). The CDR3 extends over 16 amino acids. Germline trimming cut 3 bases from V and 8 bases from J; bases unmatched to any gene: 11. The CDR3 sequence: CASSLAYWTGVDEQFF. CDR3 DNA sequence: TGTGCCAGCAGCTTGGCTTATTGGACAGGGGTCGATGAGCAGTTCTTC.

This clonotype has just a few counts. The CDR3 sequence: CSARGQVNSYEQYF. CDR3 sequence (DNA): TGCAGTGCTAGGGGACAGGTTAACTCCTACGAGCAGTACTTC. This rearrangement joins TRBV20-1 to TRBJ2-7; the match to TRBD1 covers 8 bases. The germline gives CDR1 DFQATT, CDR2 SNEGSKA (reference sequence). The ends lost 3 bases at V and 0 bases at J; junction bases unmatched: 4. This CDR3 has 14 amino acids.

J is TRBJ2-2 and V is TRBV4-3; tentative D call: TRBD2 (6 bases). V dropped 1 base and J dropped 4 bases, with 10 bases sitting between them. The CDR3 covers 15 residues. Per germline, CDR1 LGHNA and CDR2 YSLEER. The CDR3 sequence is CASSQVAESTGELFF. The CDR3, as DNA: TGCGCCAGCAGCCAAGTAGCGGAAAGCACCGGGGAGCTGTTTTTT.